The present T cell receptor beta chain was sequenced within a study of beta chain features in type 1 diabetes. Findings and limits, study-wide: VDJ junctions in type 1 diabetes patients carried more deletions and fewer insertions. People with Type 1 diabetes carried modestly yet significantly shorter TCRB CDR3s in all four CD4+ subsets.

Expressed TCRB transcripts were sequenced because the isolated RNA had all been reverse transcribed beforehand. Clones were read by immunoSEQ multiplex PCR, and TCRdb kept only the in-frame ones, dropping some. This sample has around 250,000 clones; roughly 20% occur once, and the top ten carry roughly 0.028%. This clone turned up a few times. The antigen remains unidentified. Donors contributed one heparinised blood draw apiece, averaging about 100 mL. The receptor's source is a middle-aged woman with type 1 diabetes. Sequencing was carried out using naive CD4+ T cells from blood.

The CDR3 protein is CSVEALAGGPETQYF. The CDR3 DNA sequence: TGCAGCGTTGAGGCCCTAGCGGGAGGGCCGGAGACCCAGTACTTC. The chain combines TRBV29-1 with TRBJ2-5, with 12 bases that match TRBD2. Losses at the gene ends were 3 bases for V and 5 bases for J; bases not matched to a gene: 7. The CDR3 has 15 residues. Germline V gives CDR1 SQVTM, CDR2 ANQGSEA.